The source of this TCR beta chain is a study of T cell responses to AZD1222 COVID-19 vaccine. Trimming took off 0 bases at V and 6 bases at J, with 15 bases between the two ends. CDR1 is MNHEY, CDR2 SVGAGI, per germline. The CDR3 has 15 amino acids. Study findings and constraints: Seropositive AZD1222 recipients at baseline numbered only 6 or 7. Clonal diversity may have been underestimated in mostly white British donors.

The protocol was immunoSEQ multiplex PCR, while the TCRdb copy is restricted to in-frame clones and leaves out a portion. Here the sample spans fewer than 90,000 clones, 85% to 90% being singletons. Notes on this clone: Antigen unknown.

Timing groups of about 4 and about 12 weeks for second doses were pooled. The origin of this receptor is an adult who received the AZD1222 COVID-19 vaccine. Sequenced material: peripheral blood, taken 28 days after the second AZD1222 dose. The chain combines TRBV6-5 with TRBJ2-7, with D possibly being TRBD1 (6 bases). CDR3 region: CASSYSTQGFSEQYF. DNA of the CDR3: TGTGCCAGCAGTTACTCGACACAGGGCTTCAGCGAGCAGTACTTC.